This T cell receptor beta chain is drawn from a study of blood T cell repertoires in COVID-19 (dated by TCRdb to between 2020 and 2021). About the study as a whole: Samples from collaborators originated in the United States, Italy and Spain and spanned both the acute and convalescent phases of COVID-19. Where available, HLA class I and class II types were obtained from metadata supplied by the sample provider rather than from assay-based typing. The sample metadata nearly always contained a de-identified subject ID, COVID-19 status, age in years and sex. The repertoires were made available in a free public database intended to serve as a resource for research on the immune response to SARS-CoV-2. Samples were obtained from the ongoing ImmuneRACE study (first 160 participants) and from 1,254 subjects provided by 6 global collaborators. Deeply sampled blood TCRbeta repertoires from subjects exposed to, actively infected with, or recovered from COVID-19 were included in the dataset. The material from the prospective study consisted of cDNA or gDNA derived from T cells, B-cell-depleted T cells, or PBMCs. Beyond this particular receptor, the publication reports: Clinical and demographic metadata were provided uncurated, with the amount varying by source and participant.

Between the V and J ends, shortened by 0 bases and 14 bases respectively, the junction contains 17 bases. Sequences SGHRS (CDR1) and YFSETQ (CDR2) are obtained from the germline V gene. The CDR3 goes from the cysteine to the phenylalanine over 13 residues. Kept here is only the CDR3 DNA, which spans 39 bases and is read in frame from base 1. Whole blood was collected in K2EDTA tubes by collaborating institutions according to the institutions' own protocols. For TCRbeta analysis, collaborator samples were shipped as frozen whole blood, as isolated PBMCs, or as DNA extracted from either sample type. Notes on this clone: Its antigen is not yet known. It has no much larger one-base neighbor in the sample; base qualities were not kept.

The immunoSEQ Assay, a bias-controlled multiplex PCR, was used to amplify TCRbeta CDR3 regions from genomic DNA. The paper's data handling went like this. The number of nucleated cells in each sample was estimated from the amplification of reference gene primers within the assay. To quantify the absolute abundance of each unique TCRbeta CDR3 rearrangement, sequence reads were collapsed and filtered. For each sample, productive Simpson clonality was calculated as the square root of Simpson's diversity index across productive rearrangements. As stored in TCRdb, this immuneACCESS dataset retains in-frame rearrangements with V and J assigned. A fraction of the clones does not appear; measured against another copy, unresolved V genes explain less than half of the discrepancy, and the remainder lacks a known reason. The D gene and trimming were derived from the DNA, and the V and J assignments and clone size from that table. For this sample there are under 250,000 clones; approximately 83% appear just once. Approximately 5.7% of the sample belongs to the ten largest clones.

The chain links TRBV5-1 with TRBJ1-2, with the D gene too uncertain to name. The clonotype was recovered from a human donor in a cohort sampled during active COVID-19. Sample: peripheral blood. The CDR3 region reads CASSLAFGDRATF. The nucleotides are TGCGCCAGCAGCTTGGCTTTTGGAGACCGCGCAACCTTC.